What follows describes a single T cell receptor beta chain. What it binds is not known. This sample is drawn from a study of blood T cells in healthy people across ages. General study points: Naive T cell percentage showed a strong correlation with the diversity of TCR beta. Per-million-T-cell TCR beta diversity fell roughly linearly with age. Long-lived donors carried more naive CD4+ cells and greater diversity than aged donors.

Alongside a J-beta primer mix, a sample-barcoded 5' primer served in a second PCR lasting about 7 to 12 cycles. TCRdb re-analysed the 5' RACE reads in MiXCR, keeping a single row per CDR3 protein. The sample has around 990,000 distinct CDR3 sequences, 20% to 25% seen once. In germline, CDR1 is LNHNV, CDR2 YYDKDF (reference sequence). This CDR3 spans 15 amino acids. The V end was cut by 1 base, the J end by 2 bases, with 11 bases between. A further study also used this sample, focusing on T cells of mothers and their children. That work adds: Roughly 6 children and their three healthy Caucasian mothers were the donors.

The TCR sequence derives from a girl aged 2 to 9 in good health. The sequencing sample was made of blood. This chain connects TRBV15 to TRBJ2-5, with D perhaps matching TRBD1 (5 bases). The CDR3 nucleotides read TGTGCCACCAGCAGAGGGTTGGCAGGGCAAGAGACCCAGTACTTC. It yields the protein CATSRGLAGQETQYF.